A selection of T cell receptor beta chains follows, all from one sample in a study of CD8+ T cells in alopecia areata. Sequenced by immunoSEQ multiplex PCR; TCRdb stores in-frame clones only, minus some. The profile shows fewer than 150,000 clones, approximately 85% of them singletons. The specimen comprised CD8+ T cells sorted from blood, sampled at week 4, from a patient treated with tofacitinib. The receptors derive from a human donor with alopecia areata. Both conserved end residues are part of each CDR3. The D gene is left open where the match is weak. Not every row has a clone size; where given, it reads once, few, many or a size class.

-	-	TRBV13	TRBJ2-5	CASSLGEATQYF	TGTGCCAGCAGCTTAGGGGAAGCGACCCAGTACTTC
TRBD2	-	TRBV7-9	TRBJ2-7	CASTGTTSYEQYF	TGTGCCAGCACGGGGACTACCTCCTACGAGCAGTACTTC
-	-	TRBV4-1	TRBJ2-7	CASSSNRFPGEQYF	TGCGCCAGCAGCTCGAACCGATTCCCCGGCGAGCAGTACTTC
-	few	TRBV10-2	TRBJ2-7	CASSDPRRGPHSYEQYF	TGCGCCAGCAGTGATCCCCGCCGGGGGCCCCACTCCTACGAGCAGTACTTC
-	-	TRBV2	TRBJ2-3	CASRRGQLWVNAQYF	TGTGCCAGCAGGCGCGGACAGCTGTGGGTTAATGCGCAGTATTTT
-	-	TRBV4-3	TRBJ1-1	CASSQEHPGNTEAFF	TGCGCCAGCAGCCAAGAGCACCCAGGGAACACTGAAGCTTTCTTT
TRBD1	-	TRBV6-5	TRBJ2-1	CASSPGQGDNGEQFF	TGTGCCAGCAGTCCGGGACAGGGGGACAATGGTGAGCAGTTCTTC
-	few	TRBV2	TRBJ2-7	CASTKPPNTAYEQYF	TGTGCCAGCACTAAACCCCCAAACACCGCCTACGAGCAGTACTTC
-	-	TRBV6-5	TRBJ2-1	CASSYSAIGEQFF	TGTGCCAGCAGTTATTCGGCCATTGGTGAGCAGTTCTTC
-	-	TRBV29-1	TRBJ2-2	CSGFRGSGELFF	TGCAGCGGCTTCAGGGGATCCGGGGAGCTGTTTTTT
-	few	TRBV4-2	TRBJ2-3	CASSPPTAGSTDTQYF	TGTGCCAGCAGCCCCCCCACGGCGGGAAGCACAGATACGCAGTATTTT
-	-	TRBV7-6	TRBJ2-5	CASSLGGGRETQYF	TGTGCCAGCAGCTTAGGAGGGGGAAGGGAGACCCAGTACTTC
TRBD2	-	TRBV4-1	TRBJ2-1	CASSQRLGGGLYNEQFF	TGCGCCAGCAGCCAACGCCTGGGCGGGGGGCTATACAATGAGCAGTTCTTC
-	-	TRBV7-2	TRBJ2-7	CASSRDAGTGYEQYF	TGTGCCAGCAGCCGGGATGCCGGGACGGGATACGAGCAGTACTTC